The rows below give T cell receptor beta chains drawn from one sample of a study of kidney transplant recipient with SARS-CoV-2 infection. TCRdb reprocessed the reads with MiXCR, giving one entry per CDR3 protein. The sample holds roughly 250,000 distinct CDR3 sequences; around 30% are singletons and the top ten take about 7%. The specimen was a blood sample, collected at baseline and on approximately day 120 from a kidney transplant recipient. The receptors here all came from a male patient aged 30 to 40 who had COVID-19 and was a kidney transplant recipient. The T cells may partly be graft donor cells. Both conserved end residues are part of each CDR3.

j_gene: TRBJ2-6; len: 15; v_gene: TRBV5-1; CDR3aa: CASTELGHGANVLTF
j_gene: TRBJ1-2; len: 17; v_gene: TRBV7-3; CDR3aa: CASSSSIDAWKTYGYTF
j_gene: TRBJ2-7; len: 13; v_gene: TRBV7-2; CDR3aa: CASSVHRGYEQYF
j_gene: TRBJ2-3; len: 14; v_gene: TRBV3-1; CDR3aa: CASSQEGFSNTQYF
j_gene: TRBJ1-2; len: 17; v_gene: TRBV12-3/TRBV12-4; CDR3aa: CASSRKNSFRKTYGYTF
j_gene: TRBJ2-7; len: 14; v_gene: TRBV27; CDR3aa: CASSLGRLSYEQYF
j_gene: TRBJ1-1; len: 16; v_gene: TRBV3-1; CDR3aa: CASSHLGDRRNTEAFF
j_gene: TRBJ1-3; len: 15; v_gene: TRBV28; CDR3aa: CASSLTGLVGNTIYF
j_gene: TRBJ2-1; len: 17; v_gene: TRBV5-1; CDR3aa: CASLAFMLAEGRNEQFF
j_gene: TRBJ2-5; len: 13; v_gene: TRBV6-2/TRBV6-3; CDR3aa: CASSPGPWETQYF
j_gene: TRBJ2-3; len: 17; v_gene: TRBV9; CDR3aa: CASSILEREASTDTQYF
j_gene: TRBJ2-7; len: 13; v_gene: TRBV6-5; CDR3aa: CATQEAEIYEQYF
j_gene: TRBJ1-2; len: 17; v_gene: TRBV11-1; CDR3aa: CASSGMSKAGKTYGYTF
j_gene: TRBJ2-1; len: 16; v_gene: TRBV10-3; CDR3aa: CAISEGRTSSYNEQFF
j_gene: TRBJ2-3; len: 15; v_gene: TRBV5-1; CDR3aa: CASSLYRGSTDTQYF
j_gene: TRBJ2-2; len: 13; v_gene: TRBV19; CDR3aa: CASSAGAAGELFF
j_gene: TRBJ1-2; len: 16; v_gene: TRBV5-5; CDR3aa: CASQRSVSRKTYGYTF
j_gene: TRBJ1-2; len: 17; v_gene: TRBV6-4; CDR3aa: CASSWEGSHGKTYGYTF
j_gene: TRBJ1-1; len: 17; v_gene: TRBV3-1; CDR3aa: CASSGRPPISIRTEAFF
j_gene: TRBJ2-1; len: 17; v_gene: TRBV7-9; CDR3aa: CASSSSSGSHLYNEQFF
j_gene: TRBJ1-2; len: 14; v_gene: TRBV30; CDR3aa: CAWTQRRGTFGYTF
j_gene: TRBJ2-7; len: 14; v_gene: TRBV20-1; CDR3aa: CSADLAGETHEQYF
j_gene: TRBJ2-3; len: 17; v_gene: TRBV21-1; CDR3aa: CASRGNVATVMQDTQYF
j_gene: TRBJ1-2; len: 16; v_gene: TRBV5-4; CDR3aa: CASRDRVPGKTYGYTF
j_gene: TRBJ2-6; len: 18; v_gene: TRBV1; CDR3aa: CTSSRGVCAQSRANVLTF
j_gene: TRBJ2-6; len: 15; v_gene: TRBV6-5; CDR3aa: CASSYGHSGANVLTF
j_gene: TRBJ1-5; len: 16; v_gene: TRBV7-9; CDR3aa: CASSPGHLGRNQPQHF
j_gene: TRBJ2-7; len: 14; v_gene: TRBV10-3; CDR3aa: CAISGTGTNYEQYF
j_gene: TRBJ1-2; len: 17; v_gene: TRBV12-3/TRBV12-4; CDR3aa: CASSHLGSFRKTYGYTF
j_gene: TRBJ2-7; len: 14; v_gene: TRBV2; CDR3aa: CASSPGTESYEQYF
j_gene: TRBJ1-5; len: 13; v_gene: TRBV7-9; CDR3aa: CASSLALDWPQHF
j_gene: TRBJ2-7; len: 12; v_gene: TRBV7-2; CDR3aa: CASSATVSEQYF
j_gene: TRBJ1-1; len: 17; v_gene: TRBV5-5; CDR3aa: CASTFSLGGGGNGEAFF
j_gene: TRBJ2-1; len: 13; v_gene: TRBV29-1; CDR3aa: CSYGGRDYNEQFF
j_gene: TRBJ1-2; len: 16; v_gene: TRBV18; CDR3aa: CASSPEGQGLRYGYTF
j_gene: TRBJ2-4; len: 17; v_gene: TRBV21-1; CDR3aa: CASSRRVATAKKNIQYF
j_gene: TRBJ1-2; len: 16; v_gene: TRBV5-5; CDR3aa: CASCVDVSRKTYGYTF
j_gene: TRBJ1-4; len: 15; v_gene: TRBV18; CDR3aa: CASSPLGQGNEKLFF
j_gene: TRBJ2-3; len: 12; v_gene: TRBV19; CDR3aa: CASRLASGTQYF
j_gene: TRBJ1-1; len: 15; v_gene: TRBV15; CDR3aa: CATRRPGTSNTEAFF
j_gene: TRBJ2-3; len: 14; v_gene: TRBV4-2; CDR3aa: CASSQGTGVGTQYF
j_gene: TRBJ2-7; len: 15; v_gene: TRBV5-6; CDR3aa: CASSPGWRGVYEQYF
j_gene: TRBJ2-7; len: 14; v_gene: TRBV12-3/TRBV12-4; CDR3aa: CASSLYGVSYEQYF
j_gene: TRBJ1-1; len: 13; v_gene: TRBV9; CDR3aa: CASSVGVRTEAFF
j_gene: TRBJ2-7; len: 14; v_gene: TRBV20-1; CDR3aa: CSARGGQGAYEQYF
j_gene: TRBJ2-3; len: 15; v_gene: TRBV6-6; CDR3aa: CASSYQGGGTDTQYF
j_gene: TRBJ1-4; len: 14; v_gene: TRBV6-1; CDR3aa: CASSERGVRGKLFF
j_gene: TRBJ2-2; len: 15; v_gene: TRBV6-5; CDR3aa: CASSPGDRGTGELFF
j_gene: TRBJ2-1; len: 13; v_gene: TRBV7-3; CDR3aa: CASSKDRDNEQFF
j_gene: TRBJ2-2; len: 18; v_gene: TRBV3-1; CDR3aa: CASSLRTPISGLTGGLFF